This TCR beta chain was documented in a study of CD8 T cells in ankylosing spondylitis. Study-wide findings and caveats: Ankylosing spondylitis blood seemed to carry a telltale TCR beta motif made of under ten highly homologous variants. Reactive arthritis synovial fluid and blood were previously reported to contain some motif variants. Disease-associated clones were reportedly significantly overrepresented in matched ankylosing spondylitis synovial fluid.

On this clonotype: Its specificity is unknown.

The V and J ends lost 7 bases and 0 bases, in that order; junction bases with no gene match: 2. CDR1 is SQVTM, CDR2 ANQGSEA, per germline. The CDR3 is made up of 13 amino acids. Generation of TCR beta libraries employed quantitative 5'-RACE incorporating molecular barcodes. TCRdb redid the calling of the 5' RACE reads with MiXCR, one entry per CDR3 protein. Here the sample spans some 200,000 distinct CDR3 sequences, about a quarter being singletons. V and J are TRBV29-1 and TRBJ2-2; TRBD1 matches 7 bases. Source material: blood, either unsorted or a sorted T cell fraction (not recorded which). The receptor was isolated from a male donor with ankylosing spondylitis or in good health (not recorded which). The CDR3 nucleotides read TGCAGCGGGGGGACAGCGAACACCGGGGAGCTGTTTTTT. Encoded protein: CSGGTANTGELFF.